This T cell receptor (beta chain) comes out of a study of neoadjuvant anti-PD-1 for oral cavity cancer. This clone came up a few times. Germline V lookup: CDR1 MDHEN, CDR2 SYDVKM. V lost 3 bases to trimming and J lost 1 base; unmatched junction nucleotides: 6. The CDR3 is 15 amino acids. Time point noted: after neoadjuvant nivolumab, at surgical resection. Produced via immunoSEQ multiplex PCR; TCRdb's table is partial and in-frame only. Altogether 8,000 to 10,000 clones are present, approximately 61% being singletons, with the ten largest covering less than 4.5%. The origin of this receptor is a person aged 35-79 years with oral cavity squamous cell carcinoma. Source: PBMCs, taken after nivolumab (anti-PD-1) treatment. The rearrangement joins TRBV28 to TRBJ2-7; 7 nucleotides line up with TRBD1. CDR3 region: CASSFARTGSYEQYF. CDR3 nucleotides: TGTGCCAGCAGTTTTGCCAGGACAGGATCCTACGAGCAGTACTTC.